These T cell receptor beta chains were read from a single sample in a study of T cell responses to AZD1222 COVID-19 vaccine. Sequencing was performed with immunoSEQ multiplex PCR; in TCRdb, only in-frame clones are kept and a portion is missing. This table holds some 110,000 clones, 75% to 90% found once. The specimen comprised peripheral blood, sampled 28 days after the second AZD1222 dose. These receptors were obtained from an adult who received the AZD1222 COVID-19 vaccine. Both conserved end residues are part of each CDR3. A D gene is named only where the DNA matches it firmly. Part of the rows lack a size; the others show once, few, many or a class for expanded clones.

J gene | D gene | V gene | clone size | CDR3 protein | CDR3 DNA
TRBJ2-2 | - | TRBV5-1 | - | CASSRKRGLNTGELFF | TGCGCCAGCAGCCGCAAGAGAGGGTTGAACACCGGGGAGCTGTTTTTT
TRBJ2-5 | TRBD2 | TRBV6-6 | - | CASTMTSGTQETQYF | TGTGCCAGCACCATGACTAGCGGGACACAAGAGACCCAGTACTTC
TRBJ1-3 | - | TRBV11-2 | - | CASSPQFGNTIYF | TGTGCCAGCAGCCCACAGTTCGGAAACACCATATATTTT
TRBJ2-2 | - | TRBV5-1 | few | CASSLQGGTGELFF | TGCGCCAGCAGTCTACAGGGAGGAACCGGGGAGCTGTTTTTT
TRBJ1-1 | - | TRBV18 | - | CASSSTGTPREAFF | TGTGCCAGCTCTTCTACCGGGACACCCCGTGAAGCTTTCTTT
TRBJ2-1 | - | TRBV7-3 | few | CASSSSQGNNEQFF | TGTGCCAGCAGCTCATCCCAGGGTAACAATGAGCAGTTCTTC
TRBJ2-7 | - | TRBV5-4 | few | CASSLGQSSYEQYF | TGTGCCAGCAGCTTGGGACAGTCCTCCTACGAGCAGTACTTC
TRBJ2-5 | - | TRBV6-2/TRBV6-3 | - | CASSPEIQETQYF | TGTGCCAGCAGTCCAGAGATCCAAGAGACCCAGTACTTC
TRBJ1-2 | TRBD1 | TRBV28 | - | CASRAGTGVANYGYTF | TGTGCCAGCAGGGCGGGAACAGGGGTGGCTAACTATGGCTACACCTTC
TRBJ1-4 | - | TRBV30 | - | CAWSTGGGGEKLFF | TGTGCCTGGAGTACCGGGGGGGGAGGTGAAAAACTGTTTTTT
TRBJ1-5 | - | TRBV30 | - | CAWSGRQDQPQHF | TGTGCCTGGAGCGGGCGACAGGATCAGCCCCAGCATTTT
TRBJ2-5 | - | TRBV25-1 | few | CASSATGRETQYF | TGTGCCAGCAGTGCGACAGGACGAGAGACCCAGTACTTC
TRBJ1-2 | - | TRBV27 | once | CASSPNVHRKPYF | TGTGCCAGCAGTCCGAACGTCCACAGGAAACCCTACTTC
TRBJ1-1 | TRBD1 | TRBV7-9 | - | CASSRGQGDTEAFF | TGTGCCAGCAGCAGGGGACAGGGGGACACTGAAGCTTTCTTT
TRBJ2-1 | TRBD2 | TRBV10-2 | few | CASSESLAGGSNEQFF | TGCGCCAGCAGTGAGTCTCTAGCGGGGGGTAGTAATGAGCAGTTCTTC
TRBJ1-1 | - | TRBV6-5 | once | CASSSDPTEMNTEAFF | TGTGCCAGCAGTTCCGACCCGACGGAGATGAACACTGAAGCTTTCTTT
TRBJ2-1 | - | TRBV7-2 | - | CASSRNLDNEQFF | TGTGCCAGCAGCCGGAACCTAGACAATGAGCAGTTCTTC
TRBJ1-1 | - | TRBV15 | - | CATSRGLGRVEAFF | TGTGCCACCAGCAGAGGTCTTGGCCGAGTCGAAGCTTTCTTT
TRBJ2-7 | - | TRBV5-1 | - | CASSLAAGTTYEQYF | TGCGCCAGCAGCTTGGCGGCGGGGACCACCTACGAGCAGTACTTC
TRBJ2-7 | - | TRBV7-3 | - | CASSLTATVSYEQYF | TGTGCCAGCAGCTTAACTGCGACAGTATCCTACGAGCAGTACTTC
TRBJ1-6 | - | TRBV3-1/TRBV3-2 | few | CASRDTNNSPLHF | TGTGCCAGCCGGGACACCAATAATTCACCCCTCCACTTT
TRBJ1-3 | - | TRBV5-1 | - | CASRSSLGAGNTIYF | TGCGCCAGCAGGTCGTCGTTGGGAGCTGGAAACACCATATATTTT